The T cell receptor beta chain described here comes from a study of blood T cell repertoires in COVID-19. Turning to the study itself: From T cells, B-cell-depleted T cells, or PBMCs came the material, which was cDNA or gDNA.

Trimming removed 4 bases from V and 4 bases from J, with 11 bases in between. The germline gives CDR1 SGHRS, CDR2 YFSETQ. The CDR3 extends over 14 amino acids. Some clones are missing from TCRdb's copy, which holds only in-frame ones; the method was immunoSEQ multiplex PCR. The sample has some 90,000 clones; roughly 89% are singletons. Input material: peripheral blood. This TCR derives from a woman older than 75 with active or convalescent COVID-19. This chain uses TRBV5-1 with TRBJ2-2; TRBD2 might be the D (6 bases). In nucleotides, the CDR3 is TGCGCCAGCAGCGCTCTCGGGAGCACCGGGGAGCTGTTTTTT. Amino acid sequence: CASSALGSTGELFF. The entire variable domain, with the rest obtained from reference TRBV5-1 and TRBJ2-2, is as follows: KAGVTQTPRYLIKTRGQQVTLSCSPISGHRSVSWYQQTPGQGLQFLFEYFSETQRNKGNFPGRFSGRQFSNSRSEMNVSTLELGDSALYLCASSALGSTGELFFGEGSRLTVL.